Following are 12 T cell receptor beta chains from one sample sequenced in a study of T cell repertoires in cytomegalovirus infection. TCRdb redid the calling of the reads with MiXCR, one entry per CDR3 protein. The sample yields approximately 910,000 distinct CDR3 sequences, 30% to 40% seen once. Their antigens are not known. Specimen: cultured CD8+ T cells from PBMCs, collected from culture after CMV antigen stimulation. The source of these receptors is a human donor in good health (CMV status not recorded). Some clones in this sample may be carry-over from other donors' samples.

There are a few counts of this clonotype. This clone may be a read error of a much larger clone one base away. The chain is built from TRBV7-8 and TRBJ1-1; TRBD1 aligns across 9 bases. Trimming took 7 bases from V and 5 from J; bases not matched to a gene: 2. Looked up from germline, CDR1 is SGHVS and CDR2 is FQNEAQ. This CDR3 is 12 amino acids long. The CDR3 here is CASNDRGTEAFF. In nucleotides, the CDR3 is TGTGCCAGCAACGACAGGGGGACTGAAGCTTTCTTT.

This clonotype was seen once. One base away lies a much larger clone, so this may be a sequencing read error. This rearrangement joins TRBV7-2 to TRBJ2-1; TRBD2 matches at 9 bases. Germline V CDR1 and CDR2: SGHTA, FQGNSA. With 5 bases clipped from V and 4 bases from J, the junction kept 6 bases outside the gene matches. The CDR3 is 15 residues long. The CDR3 bases are TGTACCAGCAGCCTGGCGGGGGGGCGGTACAATGAGCAGTTCTTC. Translation: CTSSLAGGRYNEQFF.

This clonotype was seen ten or more times. The chain carries TRBV6-5 and TRBJ2-3; the D is unclear. The germline V and J ends were trimmed by 0 bases and 3 bases, with 10 bases remaining between them. The length of the CDR3 is 15 residues. Germline CDR1 and CDR2: MNHEY and SVGAGI. CDR3 amino acids: CASSYSIRSTDTQYF. DNA of the CDR3: TGTGCCAGCAGTTACTCGATTAGGTCGACAGATACGCAGTATTTT.

The J gene is TRBJ1-2, the V gene TRBV12-5; tentatively, D is TRBD1 (5 bases). V was cut by 7 bases and J by 6 bases, with 12 bases left in between. Per the germline V gene, CDR1 is LGHNT and CDR2 is FRNRAP. CDR3 length: 12 amino acids. The CDR3 is CASALDMDGYTF. In DNA, the CDR3 is TGTGCTAGTGCCCTGGACATGGATGGCTACACCTTC.

This clonotype was picked up a small number of times. The V gene is TRBV14, the J gene TRBJ2-3; 8 nucleotides line up with TRBD2. The CDR3 extends over 18 amino acids. Germline V CDR1 and CDR2: SGHDN, FVKESK. With 0 bases clipped from V and 2 bases from J, the junction kept 10 bases outside the gene matches. CDR3 DNA: TGTGCCAGCAGCCAAGATTGGAAAGCGGGGGACTACACAGATACGCAGTATTTT. This translates into CASSQDWKAGDYTDTQYF.

J is TRBJ1-2 and V is TRBV7-1; weak D call: TRBD1 (6 bases). TRBV7-1 is an ORF, and what it does is uncertain. There are 14 residues in the CDR3. With 5 bases removed from V and 5 bases from J, the gap between germline ends came to 15 bases. CDR3 residues: CASSTAGTKYGYTF. The DNA for the CDR3 is TGTGCCAGCAGCACCGCCGGGACAAAATATGGCTACACCTTC.

The table lists this clonotype with a few counts. The J gene is TRBJ2-7, the V gene TRBV7-9; 7 bases align to TRBD1. Trimming cost V 2 bases and J 4 bases; bases outside gene matches: 11. Germline values: CDR1 SEHNR, CDR2 FQNEAQ (reference sequence). The CDR3 totals 16 residues. The CDR3 loop is CASSLLKGALPYEQYV. The CDR3 region has the DNA TGTGCCAGCAGCTTACTCAAGGGGGCGCTTCCATACGAGCAGTACGTC.

The chain carries TRBV4-1 and TRBJ2-3; TRBD1 might be the D (5 bases). The germline V gene has CDR1 MGHRA and CDR2 YSYEKL. V was pared by 0 bases and J by 1 base, with 11 bases between. The CDR3 consists of 16 residues. Here the CDR3 DNA reads TGCGCCAGCAGCCAAGAAGAGCAGGGCCGCACAGATACGCAGTATTTT. Protein sequence: CASSQEEQGRTDTQYF.

The table lists this clonotype with a few counts. V and J are TRBV12-3 or TRBV12-4 and TRBJ1-4; the D is unclear. V shed 7 bases and J shed 6 bases, with 12 bases lying between them. CDR3 length: 13 amino acids. This chain's CDR3 is CASNWGVDEKLFF. The CDR3, as DNA: TGTGCCAGCAATTGGGGAGTGGATGAAAAACTGTTTTTT.

This chain uses TRBV7-6 with TRBJ2-7; the D is unclear. The CDR3 consists of 14 residues. Germline CDR1 is SGHVS and CDR2 is FNYEAQ. The V end lost 1 base, the J end lost 3 bases, and 10 bases lay between the germline ends. DNA of the CDR3: TGTGCCAGCAGCTTAGACGGGTGGGGCTACGAGCAGTACGTC. Residues: CASSLDGWGYEQYV.

A note on this clonotype: One end of the junction varies from germline; a read error may be responsible. The rearrangement joins TRBV7-7 to TRBJ2-2, with a weak D call TRBD1 (6 bases). Germline V gene lookup returns CDR1 SSHAT and CDR2 FNYEAQ (reference sequence). There are 19 residues in the CDR3. DNA of the CDR3: TGTGCTAGCAGCCCTGTCAACAGGGTATCTAGTCTCATCACCGGGGAGCTGTTTTTT. Encoded protein: CASSPVNRVSSLITGELFF. Looking up the rest from reference TRBV7-7 and TRBJ2-2 gives the full variable domain: GAGVSQSPRYKVTKRGQDVTLRCDPISSHATLYWYQQALGQGPEFLTYFNYEAQPDKSGLPSDRFSAERPEGSISTLTIQRTEQRDSAMYRCASSPVNRVSSLITGELFFGEGSRLTVL.

This clonotype was detected only a few times. The genes are TRBV6-6 and TRBJ2-7; TRBD1 might be the D (6 bases). The CDR3 runs 14 residues. Trimming shortened V by 5 bases and J by 3 bases, and 14 bases separated the two germline ends. CDR1 is MNHNY, CDR2 SVGAGI, per germline (reference sequence). The CDR3 loop reads CASSVFGQNYEQYV. The CDR3 bases are TGTGCCAGCAGTGTCTTCGGACAGAACTACGAGCAGTACGTC.